This TCR beta chain stems from a study of control samples from healthy donors and cancer patients. Produced via immunoSEQ multiplex PCR; TCRdb's table is partial and in-frame only. The data contain roughly 130,000 clones, about 85% of them singletons. This receptor was obtained from a woman aged 25 to 39 in good health. Input material: blood.

As DNA, the CDR3 is TGTGCCAGCAGCTACTGGACGGACTCCTACGAGCAGTACTTC. Translation: CASSYWTDSYEQYF. This rearrangement joins TRBV7-8 to TRBJ2-7, with no clear D. V lost 4 bases and J 0 bases, leaving 10 bases between the germline ends. The CDR3 length is 14 residues. Germline CDR1 SGHVS, CDR2 FQNEAQ.